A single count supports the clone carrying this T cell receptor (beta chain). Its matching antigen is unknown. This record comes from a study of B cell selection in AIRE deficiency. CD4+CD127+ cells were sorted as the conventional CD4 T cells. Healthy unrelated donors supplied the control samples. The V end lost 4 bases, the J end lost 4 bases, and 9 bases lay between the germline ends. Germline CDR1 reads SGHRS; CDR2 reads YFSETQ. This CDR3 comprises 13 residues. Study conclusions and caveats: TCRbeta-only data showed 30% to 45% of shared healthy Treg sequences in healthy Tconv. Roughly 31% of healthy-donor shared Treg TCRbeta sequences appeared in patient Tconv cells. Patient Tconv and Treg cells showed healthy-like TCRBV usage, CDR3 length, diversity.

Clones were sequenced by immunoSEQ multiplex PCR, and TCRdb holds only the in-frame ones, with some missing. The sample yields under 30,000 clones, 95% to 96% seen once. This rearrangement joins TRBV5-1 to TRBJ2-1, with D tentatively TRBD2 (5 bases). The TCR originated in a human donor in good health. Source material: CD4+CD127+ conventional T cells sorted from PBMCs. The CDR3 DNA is TGCGCCAGCAGCCTCGGGGTTTACAATGAGCAGTTCTTC. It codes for CASSLGVYNEQFF.